This T cell receptor beta chain was captured in a study of blood T cells in healthy people across ages. Alongside a J-beta primer mix, a sample-barcoded 5' primer served in a second PCR lasting roughly 6 to 11 cycles. TCRdb itself ran the 5' RACE reads through MiXCR, one entry per CDR3 protein. This table holds 1.5 million to 1.8 million distinct CDR3 sequences, roughly 43% found once. In this sample, this clonotype turned up a few times. V shed 0 bases and J shed 5 bases, with 10 bases lying between them. This CDR3 is 15 amino acids long. Germline V gene lookup returns CDR1 MGHRA and CDR2 YSYEKL. The specimen sequenced was blood. This receptor was taken from a woman under 30 in good health. The chain has TRBV4-1 and TRBJ1-4; maybe TRBD1 (5 bases). The CDR3 DNA sequence: TGCGCCAGCAGCCAAGAGGCCAGGGACAATGAAAAACTGTTTTTT. It codes for CASSQEARDNEKLFF.